The entry below gives a single TCR beta chain sequence along with its context. In its sample, this clonotype was seen a few times. The antigen it binds to is not known. No per-base quality is available; no much larger clone lies one base away. Libraries were built with 5' RACE. This sample was sequenced with an Illumina HiSeq 2500. A second PCR of about 6 to 12 cycles was run with a J-beta primer mix and a sample-barcoded 5' primer. Each TCR beta cDNA molecule received a unique molecular identifier from a template-switch 5' adaptor carrying 12 random nucleotides. Each sample yielded at least 2.5 million CDR3-containing paired-end reads. First-strand cDNA was synthesized from all RNA with the Mint cDNA synthesis kit, primed by a TRBC-specific oligonucleotide. All cDNA was treated with uracil-DNA glycosylase and then went through a first 18-cycle PCR with the universal primers M1SS and BC2_uni_R. Processing in the source paper ran as follows. Each sample was normalized by randomly selecting 1 million high-quality reads, each carrying a distinct molecular identifier. Instead of being binned into consensus sequences, reads with shared molecular identifiers were discarded. MiTCR, set to a Q25 quality threshold and the strictest error-elimination algorithm, was used for CDR3 identification, clonotype clustering and error correction. A nonparametric unseen species model with Euler transformation was used to estimate a lower bound on total TCR beta diversity. TCRdb reran the public reads through fastp at Q25 and MiXCR, keeping productive beta chains. Each entry is one CDR3 protein sequence, shown with its most common DNA and genes. Here the V and J calls rest on TCRdb's processing, not on the authors' analysis. In all, the sample holds approximately 1.5 million distinct CDR3 sequences, and 35% to 45% of those were seen once. The ten biggest clones cover about 4% of the sample.

These data originate in a study of blood T cells in healthy people across ages (dated by TCRdb to between 2014 and 2016). Regarding the study in general: In model experiments, roughly one uniquely barcoded TCR beta cDNA molecule per two T cells was captured by template switching. The study measured age-related changes in TCR beta repertoire diversity using deep sequencing normalized with unique cDNA molecular identifiers. Four age groups were formed from the donors: young (average about 16 years), middle-aged (approximately 39), aged (approximately 60) and long-lived (around 82). To avoid experimental bias, donors of different ages were distributed randomly across sequencing lanes. Using the same blood draw, the study looked at two additional independent replicas of 1 million unique cDNA reads for two donors, one aged 18 to 29 and the other aged 80 or older.

Donors were a few dozen systemically healthy Caucasian individuals from Russia aged roughly 6 to 90 years. Each donor gave about 9.7 milliliters of peripheral blood, drawn into EDTA-treated Vacutainer tubes. Ficoll-Paque density-gradient centrifugation was used to isolate PBMCs, with at least 6.5 million per sample. Total RNA, at least 5 micrograms per sample, was extracted from PBMCs with Trizol reagent. The percentages of naive CD45RAhigh/CD27high T cells were determined by flow cytometry on a PBMC aliquot from every donor. From V the trimming removes 6 bases and from J it removes 7 bases, while the gene matches leave 10 bases of the junction unaccounted for. The germline V gene encodes CDR1 DFQATT and CDR2 SNEGSKA (reference sequence). The CDR3 runs 14 amino acids, cysteine and phenylalanine included. The only DNA kept is the CDR3, 42 bases in frame from the first base. General findings and caveats noted by the study authors: Because profiling used bulk unsorted PBMCs, naive and antigen-experienced compartments could not be compared conclusively. Compared with the aged group, the long-lived group had more naive CD4+ T cells, fewer expanded clones and increased TCR diversity, a pattern suggesting age selection. Estimates of total diversity based on one million sequenced T cells were regarded as lower bounds and as underestimates. Because donor CMV infection status was unknown, age-related changes in expanded clonotypes were potentially confounded. Observed TCR beta diversity correlated strongly with the percentage of naive T cells measured by flow cytometry. As age increased, observed TCR beta diversity per million T cells dropped in a roughly linear way, and a significant reduction was already evident by age 40.

The sequenced sample consisted of blood. This sequence uses TRBV20-1 and TRBJ2-1, with 9 central nucleotides matching TRBD2. This sequence originates from a woman younger than 35 in good health. The encoded CDR3 is CSAISGGPWNEQFF. The sequence in DNA is TGCAGTGCCATAAGCGGGGGGCCTTGGAATGAGCAGTTCTTC.